This T cell receptor (beta chain) was recorded in a study of CD8 T cells in ankylosing spondylitis. Study-wide points: A motif of eight or nine highly homologous TCR beta variants was seen as apparently characteristic of ankylosing spondylitis blood.

This CDR3 is built from 14 residues. Germline-derived CDR1 and CDR2 are SGHAT and FQNNGV. TCRdb itself ran the 5' RACE reads through MiXCR, one entry per CDR3 protein. The data hold fewer than 650,000 distinct CDR3 sequences, with roughly 13% observed a single time. In regard to this clonotype: No antigen is known for it. Relative to the germline gene, one junction end is altered; a read error may explain this.

The rearrangement uses TRBV11-2 and TRBJ2-1, with 11 bases matching TRBD2. The source material was blood, either unsorted or a sorted T cell fraction (not recorded which). The receptor comes from a male donor with ankylosing spondylitis. The CDR3 DNA reads TGTGCCAACAGCTTAGCGGGAGGGCAGGATGAGCAGTTCTTC. Its protein product is CANSLAGGQDEQFF.